Here is one T cell receptor beta chain with its context. What it binds is not known. This CDR3 comprises 14 residues. The germline V gene has CDR1 SGHTA and CDR2 FQGNSA. With 6 bases clipped from V and 3 bases from J, the junction kept 6 bases outside the gene matches. Stable Graves' hyperthyroidism denoted no ophthalmopathy progression over 18 months. Patients with uncontrolled infections, other autoimmune diseases, pregnancy or lactation were excluded. The data were taken from a study of T cells in Graves' hyperthyroidism and ophthalmopathy. Study-level points and caveats: Blood also carried most thyroid clonotypes expanded above 0.001. Median prediction lead before ophthalmopathy onset was 6.5 to 7 months with the model.

Amplification of TCR beta CDR3 regions was performed using RNA transcripts as template. The HTBI primer set served for first-round RT-PCR of the TCR CDR3. TCRdb re-analysed the multiplex PCR reads in MiXCR, keeping a single row per CDR3 protein. Seen here are some 92,000 distinct CDR3 sequences, 35% to 45% observed once, and the top ten hold around 9.6%. The V and J genes are TRBV7-2 and TRBJ2-5, with 8 bases fitting TRBD1. The specimen was peripheral blood or thyroid tissue (not recorded which). The sequence derives from a woman aged 25 to 39 with Graves' hyperthyroidism. CDR3 residues: CASSVRTGKETQYF. The DNA of the CDR3 is TGTGCCAGCAGTGTCCGGACAGGGAAAGAGACCCAGTACTTC.